The rows below give T cell receptor beta chains drawn from one sample of a study of type 1 regulatory T cells. The antigens for these receptors are not known. MiXCR, applied by TCRdb to the reads, yields one record per CDR3 protein. The table shows around 64,000 distinct CDR3 sequences, with roughly 20% occurring only once. The sample comprised cultured type 1 regulatory T (Tr1) cells, either the whole culture or a sorted fraction (not recorded which). The receptors derive from a human donor in good health. Both conserved end residues are part of each CDR3. Each record gives: D gene, J gene, V gene, clone size, CDR3 protein, CDR3 DNA. D genes are given only for firm matches. The size entry is marked missing in some rows and otherwise reads once, few, many or a size class.

D gene: .
J gene: TRBJ1-4
V gene: TRBV3-1
clone size: .
CDR3 protein: CASSPTTLGEKLFF
CDR3 DNA: TGTGCCAGCAGCCCGACGACCCTAGGGGAAAAACTGTTTTTT

D gene: .
J gene: TRBJ1-2
V gene: TRBV7-2
clone size: .
CDR3 protein: CASSLGTDLYGYTF
CDR3 DNA: TGTGCCAGCAGCTTAGGGACCGACTTATATGGCTACACCTTC

D gene: .
J gene: TRBJ2-2
V gene: TRBV9
clone size: .
CDR3 protein: CASSVVANLNTGELFF
CDR3 DNA: TGTGCCAGCAGCGTAGTGGCAAACCTGAACACCGGGGAGCTGTTTTTT

D gene: .
J gene: TRBJ2-1
V gene: TRBV28
clone size: few
CDR3 protein: CASSTTRGEVIRDEQFF
CDR3 DNA: TGTGCCAGCAGTACCACGCGGGGAGAAGTGATTCGAGATGAGCAGTTCTTC

D gene: .
J gene: TRBJ2-7
V gene: TRBV5-5
clone size: few
CDR3 protein: CASSLENYEQYF
CDR3 DNA: TGTGCCAGCAGCCTGGAAAATTACGAGCAGTACTTC

D gene: .
J gene: TRBJ2-4
V gene: TRBV7-9
clone size: .
CDR3 protein: CASSQTYPIQYF
CDR3 DNA: TGTGCCAGCAGCCAGACTTACCCCATTCAGTACTTC

D gene: .
J gene: TRBJ2-7
V gene: TRBV7-2
clone size: many
CDR3 protein: CASSSDIPEQYF
CDR3 DNA: TGTGCCAGCAGCTCGGACATCCCCGAGCAGTACTTC

D gene: .
J gene: TRBJ1-6
V gene: TRBV7-9
clone size: .
CDR3 protein: CASSLQGDSPLHF
CDR3 DNA: TGTGCCAGCAGCTTACAGGGTGATTCACCCCTCCACTTT

D gene: TRBD2
J gene: TRBJ2-3
V gene: TRBV20-1
clone size: few
CDR3 protein: CSARRGGADTQYF
CDR3 DNA: TGCAGTGCTAGACGGGGGGGCGCAGATACGCAGTATTTT

D gene: TRBD1
J gene: TRBJ1-5
V gene: TRBV6-1
clone size: few
CDR3 protein: CASNNQGRQGLKNQPQHF
CDR3 DNA: TGTGCCAGCAATAACCAGGGAAGACAGGGGCTTAAGAATCAGCCCCAGCATTTT

D gene: TRBD1
J gene: TRBJ2-2
V gene: TRBV12-3/TRBV12-4
clone size: .
CDR3 protein: CASSADRASTGELFF
CDR3 DNA: TGTGCCAGCAGTGCCGACAGGGCATCCACCGGGGAGCTGTTTTTT

D gene: .
J gene: TRBJ1-1
V gene: TRBV12-3/TRBV12-4
clone size: few
CDR3 protein: CASKPGGSEAFF
CDR3 DNA: TGTGCCAGCAAGCCAGGAGGTTCTGAAGCTTTCTTT

D gene: .
J gene: TRBJ2-3
V gene: TRBV10-3
clone size: few
CDR3 protein: CAISESEQSNTDTQYF
CDR3 DNA: TGTGCCATCAGTGAGTCGGAACAGAGCAACACAGATACGCAGTATTTT

D gene: .
J gene: TRBJ2-2
V gene: TRBV5-1
clone size: .
CDR3 protein: CASGFSPGGGELFF
CDR3 DNA: TGCGCCAGCGGCTTCTCCCCGGGCGGCGGGGAGCTGTTTTTT

D gene: .
J gene: TRBJ2-2
V gene: TRBV9
clone size: few
CDR3 protein: CASRRSTGELFF
CDR3 DNA: TGTGCCAGCAGAAGAAGCACCGGGGAGCTGTTTTTT

D gene: .
J gene: TRBJ2-7
V gene: TRBV5-1
clone size: few
CDR3 protein: CASSRGGTYEQYF
CDR3 DNA: TGCGCCAGCAGCCGGGGCGGGACCTACGAGCAGTACTTC

D gene: .
J gene: TRBJ2-1
V gene: TRBV10-1
clone size: few
CDR3 protein: CASMPFPDDEQFF
CDR3 DNA: TGCGCCAGCATGCCGTTCCCCGACGATGAGCAGTTCTTC

D gene: .
J gene: TRBJ2-2
V gene: TRBV7-3
clone size: .
CDR3 protein: CASSSGRQMAGELFF
CDR3 DNA: TGTGCCAGCAGCTCAGGCCGACAGATGGCCGGGGAGCTGTTTTTT

D gene: .
J gene: TRBJ2-3
V gene: TRBV15
clone size: .
CDR3 protein: CATSRESWTGLDTQYF
CDR3 DNA: TGTGCCACCAGCAGAGAAAGCTGGACCGGACTGGATACGCAGTATTTT

D gene: .
J gene: TRBJ1-1
V gene: TRBV2
clone size: .
CDR3 protein: CASSPRRGRSRNTEAFF
CDR3 DNA: TGTGCCAGCAGTCCCAGACGGGGCAGGTCAAGGAACACTGAAGCTTTCTTT

D gene: .
J gene: TRBJ1-4
V gene: TRBV10-3
clone size: .
CDR3 protein: CAISDGAAEKLLF
CDR3 DNA: TGTGCCATCAGTGATGGAGCGGCGGAAAAACTGCTTTTT

D gene: .
J gene: TRBJ1-5
V gene: TRBV11-2
clone size: many
CDR3 protein: CASSQGRHQPQHF
CDR3 DNA: TGTGCCAGCAGCCAGGGGAGGCATCAGCCCCAGCATTTT

D gene: .
J gene: TRBJ2-1
V gene: TRBV7-2
clone size: few
CDR3 protein: CASSLVPRLEGNEQFF
CDR3 DNA: TGTGCCAGCAGCTTAGTTCCGAGACTAGAAGGAAATGAGCAGTTCTTC

D gene: .
J gene: TRBJ2-2
V gene: TRBV5-1
clone size: .
CDR3 protein: CASSLGGVAGELFF
CDR3 DNA: TGCGCCAGCAGCTTGGGTGGAGTAGCCGGGGAGCTGTTTTTT

D gene: TRBD1
J gene: TRBJ1-1
V gene: TRBV2
clone size: .
CDR3 protein: CASLYRGLNTEAFF
CDR3 DNA: TGTGCCAGCTTGTACAGGGGGCTGAACACTGAAGCTTTCTTT

D gene: .
J gene: TRBJ2-1
V gene: TRBV12-3/TRBV12-4
clone size: .
CDR3 protein: CASSPGDWGNEQFF
CDR3 DNA: TGTGCCAGCAGTCCGGGGGACTGGGGGAATGAGCAGTTCTTC

D gene: .
J gene: TRBJ2-7
V gene: TRBV5-1
clone size: many
CDR3 protein: CASSLSGLYEQYF
CDR3 DNA: TGCGCCAGCAGCCTTAGCGGACTCTACGAGCAGTACTTC

D gene: .
J gene: TRBJ2-5
V gene: TRBV5-1
clone size: few
CDR3 protein: CASSLGGRTLQETQYF
CDR3 DNA: TGCGCCAGCAGCTTGGGGGGACGGACTCTACAAGAGACCCAGTACTTC

D gene: TRBD2
J gene: TRBJ2-5
V gene: TRBV25-1
clone size: .
CDR3 protein: CASSDGLAGETQYF
CDR3 DNA: TGTGCCAGCAGTGATGGACTAGCGGGAGAGACCCAGTACTTC

D gene: .
J gene: TRBJ1-2
V gene: TRBV7-2
clone size: few
CDR3 protein: CASSLTNNKGDGYTF
CDR3 DNA: TGTGCCAGCAGCCTAACTAATAACAAGGGCGATGGCTACACCTTC

D gene: .
J gene: TRBJ2-5
V gene: TRBV20-1
clone size: .
CDR3 protein: CSARSPGVETQYF
CDR3 DNA: TGCAGTGCTAGATCGCCAGGGGTGGAGACCCAGTACTTC

D gene: .
J gene: TRBJ2-7
V gene: TRBV20-1
clone size: .
CDR3 protein: CSARAGYEQYF
CDR3 DNA: TGCAGTGCTAGGGCGGGATACGAGCAGTACTTC

D gene: TRBD1
J gene: TRBJ1-6
V gene: TRBV27
clone size: .
CDR3 protein: CASVPYGTGLGKSPLHF
CDR3 DNA: TGTGCCAGCGTCCCATATGGGACAGGGCTTGGAAAATCACCCCTCCACTTT

D gene: TRBD1
J gene: TRBJ1-5
V gene: TRBV7-9
clone size: .
CDR3 protein: CASSPTGVGNQPQHF
CDR3 DNA: TGTGCCAGCAGCCCCACAGGGGTTGGCAATCAGCCCCAGCATTTT

D gene: .
J gene: TRBJ2-3
V gene: TRBV3-1
clone size: many
CDR3 protein: CASSQEEGTQYF
CDR3 DNA: TGTGCCAGCAGCCAAGAGGAGGGTACGCAGTATTTT

D gene: .
J gene: TRBJ2-3
V gene: TRBV20-1
clone size: few
CDR3 protein: CSAGENTDTQYF
CDR3 DNA: TGCAGTGCGGGGGAAAACACAGATACGCAGTATTTT

D gene: TRBD1
J gene: TRBJ2-5
V gene: TRBV5-6
clone size: few
CDR3 protein: CASSGQVSFETQYF
CDR3 DNA: TGTGCCAGCAGCGGACAGGTTTCGTTTGAGACCCAGTACTTC

D gene: .
J gene: TRBJ2-5
V gene: TRBV18
clone size: few
CDR3 protein: CASTKARLEETQYF
CDR3 DNA: TGTGCCAGCACTAAGGCACGTTTGGAAGAGACCCAGTACTTC

D gene: .
J gene: TRBJ2-2
V gene: TRBV9
clone size: few
CDR3 protein: CASRLDSANTGELFF
CDR3 DNA: TGTGCCAGCAGGCTGGACAGCGCGAACACCGGGGAGCTGTTTTTT